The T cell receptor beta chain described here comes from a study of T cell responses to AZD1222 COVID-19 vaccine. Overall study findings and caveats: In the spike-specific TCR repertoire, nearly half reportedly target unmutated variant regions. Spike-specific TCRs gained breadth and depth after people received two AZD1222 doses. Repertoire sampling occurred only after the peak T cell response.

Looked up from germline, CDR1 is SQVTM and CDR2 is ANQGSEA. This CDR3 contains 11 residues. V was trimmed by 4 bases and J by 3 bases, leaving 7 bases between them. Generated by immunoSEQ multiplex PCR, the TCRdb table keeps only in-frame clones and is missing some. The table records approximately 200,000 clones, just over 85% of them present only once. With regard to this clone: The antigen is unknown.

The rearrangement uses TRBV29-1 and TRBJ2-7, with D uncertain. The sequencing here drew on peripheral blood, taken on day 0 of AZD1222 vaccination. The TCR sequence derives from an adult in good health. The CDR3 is CSVARNYEQYF. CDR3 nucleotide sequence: TGCAGCGTTGCCAGGAACTACGAGCAGTACTTC.